This T cell receptor (beta chain) was documented in a study of regulatory T cells in long-lasting Graves disease. The time point denotes: persistent/refractory GD, antithyroid drugs over 5 years with positive TRAb. PBMC-extracted RNA yielded the TCR library. Whole-study findings and limits: Those with persistent Graves' had less TCR diversity than newly diagnosed patients.

This clonotype was seen many times. The antigen is undetermined. The TCR beta library used iRepertoire HTBI primers with Arm-PCR amplification of CDR3. Original handling: Identification yielded some 65 TRBV and approximately 13 TRBJ segments across samples. TCRdb analysed the multiplex PCR reads with MiXCR anew, one entry per CDR3 protein. TCRdb assigned the V and J calls; the authors' analysis was not used. Among roughly 300,000 distinct CDR3 sequences listed, 20% to 25% were seen once. This clonotype was sampled from a female donor with Graves disease. This specimen consisted of peripheral blood mononuclear cells (PBMCs), obtained when the disease was refractory, from a patient treated with antithyroid drugs.

The CDR3 reads CASSLMNTEAFF. For the CDR3, the DNA is TGTGCCAGCAGCTTAATGAACACTGAAGCTTTCTTT. The chain employs TRBV12-3 or TRBV12-4 and TRBJ1-1; unclear D gene. Trimming took 6 bases from V and 0 from J, leaving 5 bases between them. There are 12 residues in the CDR3.